These 21 T cell receptor beta chains were all obtained from the same sample, sequenced in a study of OX40 agonist ivuxolimab in advanced cancers. Produced via immunoSEQ multiplex PCR; TCRdb's table is partial and in-frame only. Among 55,000 to 65,000 clones, about 92% were seen once, and the ten largest hold roughly 25%. The starting material was CD4+ or CD8+ T cells sorted from blood, obtained in a trial of the OX40 agonist ivuxolimab. The source is an adult with an advanced solid tumor such as melanoma, head and neck, liver or kidney cancer.

The V gene is TRBV13, the J gene TRBJ2-1, with 8 bases fitting TRBD2. Per germline, CDR1 PRHDT and CDR2 FYEKMQ (reference sequence). This CDR3 spans 14 amino acids. Trimming at V came to 5 bases and at J to 9 bases, leaving 9 bases not matched to a gene. As DNA, the CDR3 is TGTGCCAGCAGCACCGGACTAGCACGGGGTGAGCAGTTCTTC. Amino acid sequence: CASSTGLARGEQFF.

The gene calls are TRBV15 and TRBJ2-7; no clear D. V was trimmed by 0 bases and J by 4 bases, leaving 13 bases between them. Germline V lookup: CDR1 LNHNV, CDR2 YYDKDF (reference sequence). The CDR3 extends over 15 amino acids. The DNA for the CDR3 is TGTGCCACCAGCAGAGATGTAGGCGGCCTTTACGAGCAGTACTTC. This translates into CATSRDVGGLYEQYF.

This clone was counted a single time. The chain is built from TRBV6-6 and TRBJ2-1; the match to TRBD2 covers 8 bases. The germline V gene encodes CDR1 MNHNY and CDR2 SVGAGI (reference sequence). CDR3 length: 14 amino acids. V was clipped by 2 bases and J by 6 bases; unmatched bases: 3. The CDR3 reads CASSYTGTSNEQFF. Here the CDR3 DNA reads TGTGCCAGCAGTTACACGGGGACTAGCAATGAGCAGTTCTTC.

The chain uses TRBV30 and TRBJ1-6; TRBD1 aligns across 8 bases. V was pared by 5 bases and J by 8 bases, with 5 bases of the junction left unmatched. Germline CDR1 reads GTSNPN; CDR2 reads SVGIG (reference sequence). The CDR3 loop spans 13 amino acids. CDR3 DNA sequence: TGTGCCTGGCGGACAGGGAATCATTCACCCCTCCACTTT. This translates into CAWRTGNHSPLHF.

The J gene is TRBJ1-1, the V gene TRBV28; D remains unclear. V gave up 6 bases and J gave up 2 bases, with 13 bases separating them. The CDR3 consists of 14 residues. CDR1 is MDHEN and CDR2 is SYDVKM in the germline V gene. The CDR3 loop is CASSPTFTNTEAFF. The CDR3 DNA follows: TGTGCCAGCAGCCCCACCTTTACCAACACTGAAGCTTTCTTT.

The chain couples TRBV5-6 to TRBJ1-3, with no clear D. V gave up 0 bases and J gave up 2 bases, with 6 bases separating them. Germline values: CDR1 SGHDT, CDR2 YYEEEE. The CDR3 sequence is 14 residues long. For the CDR3, the DNA is TGTGCCAGCAGCTTGGGCGCAGCTGGAAACACCATATATTTT. Amino acid sequence: CASSLGAAGNTIYF.

The CDR3 is CASSSHPGTSGGVGETQYF. As DNA, the CDR3 is TGTGCCAGCAGTTCCCATCCCGGGACTAGCGGGGGGGTAGGTGAGACCCAGTACTTC. The rearrangement joins TRBV28 to TRBJ2-5; 16 bases fit TRBD2. CDR1 MDHEN and CDR2 SYDVKM come from the germline V gene. The CDR3 is 19 residues long. Trimming at V came to 4 bases and at J to 5 bases, leaving 13 bases not matched to a gene. Variable domain in full (rest from reference TRBV28 and TRBJ2-5): DVKVTQSSRYLVKRTGEKVFLECVQDMDHENMFWYRQDPGLGLRLIYFSYDVKMKEKGDIPEGYSVSREKKERFSLILESASTNQTSMYLCASSSHPGTSGGVGETQYFGPGTRLLVL.

The J gene is TRBJ2-3, the V gene TRBV19; possibly TRBD1 for D (8 bases). V was shortened by 10 bases and J by 1 base, with 18 bases between the two germline ends. This CDR3 has 15 amino acids. Germline V gives CDR1 LNHDA, CDR2 SQIVND (reference sequence). CDR3 in amino acids: CATSSGQGGTDTQYF. The CDR3 DNA reads as TGTGCCACCTCTAGCGGACAGGGCGGCACAGATACGCAGTATTTT.

The gene calls are TRBV9 and TRBJ2-2, with D perhaps matching TRBD2 (6 bases). CDR1 is SGDLS, CDR2 YYNGEE, per germline. This CDR3 region has 14 residues. The V and J ends lost 2 bases and 8 bases respectively, with 13 bases between them. Here the CDR3 reads CASSVFGSAGELFF. In nucleotides, the CDR3 is TGTGCCAGCAGCGTTTTCGGGAGTGCGGGGGAGCTGTTTTTT.

The J gene is TRBJ2-1, the V gene TRBV9; D possibly corresponds to TRBD2 (6 bases). CDR1 and CDR2 from the germline V gene are SGDLS and YYNGEE. CDR3 length: 13 amino acids. V lost 3 bases to trimming and J lost 3 bases, with 7 bases between them. CDR3 bases: TGTGCCAGCAGCGACGGGGGCTACAATGAGCAGTTCTTC. Translation: CASSDGGYNEQFF. The full variable domain, with the rest looked up from reference TRBV9 and TRBJ2-1, is DSGVTQTPKHLITATGQRVTLRCSPRSGDLSVYWYQQSLDQGLQFLIQYYNGEERAKGNILERFSAQQFPDLHSELNLSSLELGDSALYFCASSDGGYNEQFFGPGTRLTVL.

The V gene is TRBV9, the J gene TRBJ1-3, with D possibly being TRBD1 (6 bases). From germline, CDR1 is SGDLS and CDR2 YYNGEE. V lost 5 bases, J lost 4 bases, and 13 bases lay in between. There are 14 residues in the CDR3. CDR3 region: CASSPGGAGNTIYF. In nucleotides, the CDR3 is TGTGCCAGCAGTCCCGGGGGGGCCGGAAACACCATATATTTT.

The chain combines TRBV25-1 with TRBJ2-5; a possible D gene is TRBD2 (5 bases). Germline V gene lookup returns CDR1 MGHDK and CDR2 SYGVNS. CDR3 size: 11 residues. V lost 5 bases, J lost 10 bases, and 11 bases lay in between. CDR3 in DNA: TGTGCCAGCAGTCGGGGTCCTTACCAGTACTTC. As protein: CASSRGPYQYF.

The DNA for the CDR3 is TGTGCCTGGGGCTGGGGAGTCCAGCCCCAGCATTTT. Amino acid sequence: CAWGWGVQPQHF. This chain joins TRBV30 and TRBJ1-5; no clear D. The V and J ends lost 5 bases and 7 bases respectively, with 12 bases between them. CDR1 is GTSNPN, CDR2 SVGIG, per germline (reference sequence). The CDR3 loop spans 12 amino acids.

The rearrangement uses TRBV27 and TRBJ2-6; no clear D. V lost 4 bases and J 0 bases, leaving 7 bases between the germline ends. Germline V gives CDR1 MNHEY, CDR2 SMNVEV (reference sequence). This CDR3 comprises 15 residues. CDR3 DNA: TGTGCCAGCAGTTCCCCGAGCTCTGGGGCCAACGTCCTGACTTTC. Encoded protein: CASSSPSSGANVLTF.

The chain employs TRBV28 and TRBJ2-1; D perhaps matches TRBD2 (6 bases). V shed 1 base and J shed 0 bases, with 10 bases lying between them. Per the germline V gene, CDR1 is MDHEN and CDR2 is SYDVKM. CDR3 length equals 16 residues. DNA for the CDR3: TGTGCCAGCAGTTTATTAGCGGTTAGCTCCTACAATGAGCAGTTCTTC. Protein product: CASSLLAVSSYNEQFF. Looking up the rest from reference TRBV28 and TRBJ2-1 gives the full variable domain: DVKVTQSSRYLVKRTGEKVFLECVQDMDHENMFWYRQDPGLGLRLIYFSYDVKMKEKGDIPEGYSVSREKKERFSLILESASTNQTSMYLCASSLLAVSSYNEQFFGPGTRLTVL.

The table lists this clone with a count of one. This chain joins TRBV7-2 and TRBJ2-1; no firm D call. Trimming took off 4 bases at V and 9 bases at J, with 10 bases between the two ends. Germline CDR1 SGHTA, CDR2 FQGNSA. The length of the CDR3 is 12 residues. CDR3 coding DNA: TGTGCCAGCAGCTCCCTAGACTTTGAGCAGTTCTTC. This sequence encodes CASSSLDFEQFF.

This clone was seen only once. This chain connects TRBV6-1 to TRBJ2-1; TRBD2 matches 8 bases. The CDR3 covers 15 residues. V dropped 1 base and J dropped 10; count of bases not matched to a gene: 9. Germline V gives CDR1 MNHNS, CDR2 SASEGT. The CDR3 bases are TGTGCCAGCAGTGAAGGGGACGGGGGGGCCAGCGAGCAGTTCTTC. Its translation is CASSEGDGGASEQFF.

The genes are TRBV18 and TRBJ2-5; TRBD2 aligns across 12 bases. J gave up 5 bases and V 0 bases, and 7 bases lay outside the gene matches. Germline CDR1 KGHSH, CDR2 LQKENI. This CDR3 is 17 amino acids long. The CDR3: CASSPPLLAGGWETQYF. CDR3 sequence (DNA): TGTGCCAGCTCACCACCGCTACTAGCGGGGGGATGGGAGACCCAGTACTTC.

This sequence joins TRBV29-1 and TRBJ1-3; the match to TRBD1 covers 11 bases. CDR1 is SQVTM and CDR2 is ANQGSEA in the germline V gene. Trimming cost V 6 bases and J 2 bases; bases outside gene matches: 6. The CDR3 covers 15 residues. Here the CDR3 DNA reads TGCAGCGTGATAGGACAGGGGGCGCCTGGAAACACCATATATTTT. It specifies CSVIGQGAPGNTIYF.

The chain uses TRBV5-6 and TRBJ1-2, with D unresolved. Trimming cost V 4 bases and J 7 bases, with 26 bases left between them. The germline gives CDR1 SGHDT, CDR2 YYEEEE. The CDR3 sequence is 17 residues long. CDR3: CASSQGGKLGESVGYTF. The CDR3 nucleotides read TGTGCCAGCAGCCAAGGTGGCAAGCTCGGGGAAAGCGTTGGCTACACCTTC.

CDR3 sequence reads: CASSLQETQYF. The DNA of the CDR3 is TGTGCCAGCAGCTTACAAGAGACCCAGTACTTC. This sequence joins TRBV5-6 and TRBJ2-5; D is ambiguous. Germline V lookup: CDR1 SGHDT, CDR2 YYEEEE. Trimming took off 2 bases at V and 2 bases at J, with 1 base between the two ends. The CDR3 is 11 amino acids.